A single sample gave rise to the 22 T cell receptor beta chains below, sequenced in a study of beta chain features in type 1 diabetes. Since all of the isolated RNA was reverse transcribed, expressed TCRB transcripts were what got sequenced. Here immunoSEQ multiplex PCR was the method, and the copy in TCRdb shows in-frame clones only, minus some. The table records about 40,000 clones, approximately 50% of them present only once. The sample comprised central memory CD4+ T cells from blood. These receptors were collected from a woman aged 18-35 years in good health.

The J gene is TRBJ1-2, the V gene TRBV5-1; D call uncertain. The CDR3 covers 12 residues. Germline values: CDR1 SGHRS, CDR2 YFSETQ. Between the trimmed V and J ends, which lost 0 bases and 8 bases, there was a span of 8 bases. The CDR3 sequence is CASSLDAEGYTF. DNA of the CDR3: TGCGCCAGCAGCTTGGATGCGGAGGGCTACACCTTC. The entire variable domain, with the rest obtained from reference TRBV5-1 and TRBJ1-2, is as follows: KAGVTQTPRYLIKTRGQQVTLSCSPISGHRSVSWYQQTPGQGLQFLFEYFSETQRNKGNFPGRFSGRQFSNSRSEMNVSTLELGDSALYLCASSLDAEGYTFGSGTRLTVV.

CDR3 loop: CASSQLRAGGNQPQHF. CDR3 DNA sequence: TGTGCCAGCAGTCAACTTCGGGCAGGGGGCAATCAGCCCCAGCATTTT. The J gene is TRBJ1-5, the V gene TRBV28, with D maybe TRBD1 (6 bases). The CDR3 is made up of 16 amino acids. From germline, CDR1 is MDHEN and CDR2 SYDVKM. V dropped 5 bases and J dropped 2 bases, with 16 bases sitting between them.

V and J are TRBV19 and TRBJ2-5, with D unresolved. The germline V gene has CDR1 LNHDA and CDR2 SQIVND (reference sequence). This CDR3 region has 13 residues. V was clipped by 0 bases and J by 4 bases, with 6 bases between them. CDR3 loop: CASSIDVRETQYF. The CDR3 DNA is TGTGCCAGTAGTATAGATGTTCGAGAGACCCAGTACTTC.

The chain recombines TRBV5-4 with TRBJ1-1; D gene ambiguous. The V and J ends lost 1 base and 1 base respectively, with 11 bases between them. This CDR3 spans 15 amino acids. Germline CDR1 SGHNT, CDR2 YYREEE (reference sequence). Here the CDR3 DNA reads TGTGCCAGCAGCTTGCGGGAGACGCCGAACACTGAAGCTTTCTTT. Protein sequence: CASSLRETPNTEAFF.

The V call is TRBV27, the J call TRBJ2-3; 14 nucleotides agree with TRBD2. The CDR3 covers 16 residues. The V gene's germline CDR1 is MNHEY and CDR2 SMNVEV (reference sequence). The V segment lost 9 bases and the J segment 3 bases; nucleotides outside the gene matches: 8. Here the CDR3 DNA reads TGTGCCAGTGGGACTAGCGGGGGAGGGGGGACAGATACGCAGTATTTT. Encoded protein: CASGTSGGGGTDTQYF.

The rearrangement links TRBV2 to TRBJ1-2, with TRBD1 identical over 9 bases. V lost 4 bases, J lost 3 bases, and 0 bases stayed unmatched. The CDR3 sequence is 13 residues long. The germline CDR1 and CDR2 sequences are SNHLY and FYNNEI. The CDR3 region has the DNA TGTGCCAGCAGTGGGACAGGGGACTATGGCTACACCTTC. It translates to CASSGTGDYGYTF.

This clone was observed a handful of times. This chain uses TRBV7-6 with TRBJ2-2, with 13 nucleotides matching TRBD2. CDR3 size: 16 residues. In germline, CDR1 is SGHVS, CDR2 FNYEAQ. The J segment lost 6 bases and the V segment lost 5 bases, leaving 6 bases of the junction unmatched. The DNA for the CDR3 is TGTGCCAGCAGCCGCGGACTAGCGGGGGTGGCCGGGGAGCTGTTTTTT. Its translation: CASSRGLAGVAGELFF.

In its sample, this clone was seen a few times. The chain joins TRBV6-1 to TRBJ2-1; 7 nucleotides line up with TRBD1. Germline CDR1 reads MNHNS; CDR2 reads SASEGT. The CDR3 sequence is 13 residues long. The ends lost 7 bases at V and 8 bases at J; junction bases unmatched: 8. The DNA for the CDR3 is TGTGCCAGCACCCTGGACAGGCACGATGAGCAGTTCTTC. As protein: CASTLDRHDEQFF.

This chain uses TRBV29-1 with TRBJ1-1; D may be TRBD1 (6 bases). Trimming shortened V by 6 bases and J by 2 bases, and 10 bases separated the two germline ends. The CDR3 totals 12 residues. Germline lookup yields CDR1 SQVTM and CDR2 ANQGSEA. The CDR3 spells CSVIRGNTEAFF. CDR3 nucleotide sequence: TGCAGCGTAATCAGGGGTAACACTGAAGCTTTCTTT.

The chain joins TRBV6-1 to TRBJ1-2; 11 bases map to TRBD1. The CDR3 totals 16 residues. Germline CDR1 and CDR2: MNHNS and SASEGT. V lost 3 bases, J lost 7 bases, and 10 bases stayed unmatched. The CDR3 DNA reads as TGTGCCAGCAGTGACTTAAGCCGGACAGGGGGCGTTGGCTACACCTTC. This gives the protein CASSDLSRTGGVGYTF.

The DNA of the CDR3 is TGCGCCAGCAGCCGGACAGGGACGAACACTGAAGCTTTCTTT. This gives the protein CASSRTGTNTEAFF. The rearrangement uses TRBV4-1 and TRBJ1-1; 8 positions match TRBD1. With V trimmed by 4 bases and J by 1 base, 2 bases remained unmatched. The length of the CDR3 is 14 residues. Germline V CDR1 and CDR2: MGHRA, YSYEKL.

This clone was seen more than once but under ten times. V usage is TRBV4-1 and J usage is TRBJ2-2; D may be TRBD2 (6 bases). V was trimmed by 0 bases and J by 7 bases, leaving 12 bases between them. The germline CDR1 and CDR2 sequences are MGHRA and YSYEKL. There are 15 residues in the CDR3. The CDR3 reads CASSQDQHGGGELFF. CDR3 sequence (DNA): TGCGCCAGCAGCCAAGATCAACACGGGGGCGGGGAGCTGTTTTTT.

The CDR3 DNA reads as TGCGCCAGCAGCTTTGACAGGGCAGAGTCACCCCTCCACTTT. Translated: CASSFDRAESPLHF. The V and J genes are TRBV5-1 and TRBJ1-6; 7 nucleotides match TRBD1. V trimming: 2 bases; J trimming: 10 bases; junction bases outside the gene matches: 6. The CDR3 spans 14 residues. Germline V gene sequence: CDR1 SGHRS, CDR2 YFSETQ. Combining the CDR3 with reference TRBV5-1 and TRBJ1-6 gives the whole variable domain KAGVTQTPRYLIKTRGQQVTLSCSPISGHRSVSWYQQTPGQGLQFLFEYFSETQRNKGNFPGRFSGRQFSNSRSEMNVSTLELGDSALYLCASSFDRAESPLHFGNGTRLTVT.

V usage is TRBV5-1 and J usage is TRBJ1-1; D ambiguous. V lost 0 bases, J lost 1 base, and 10 bases lay in between. The CDR3 has 15 residues. The germline V gene encodes CDR1 SGHRS and CDR2 YFSETQ. This CDR3 is CASSLAQAGNTEAFF. As DNA, the CDR3 is TGCGCCAGCAGCTTGGCCCAGGCAGGGAACACTGAAGCTTTCTTT. The variable domain in full, completed from reference TRBV5-1 and TRBJ1-1, reads KAGVTQTPRYLIKTRGQQVTLSCSPISGHRSVSWYQQTPGQGLQFLFEYFSETQRNKGNFPGRFSGRQFSNSRSEMNVSTLELGDSALYLCASSLAQAGNTEAFFGQGTRLTVV.

Only a few counts were recorded for this clone. V usage is TRBV30 and J usage is TRBJ1-1, with 7 bases lining up with TRBD1. V shed 2 bases, J shed 5 bases, and the junction held 8 bases outside the gene matches. The CDR3 contains 14 residues. Germline V gene data show CDR1 as GTSNPN and CDR2 as SVGIG (reference sequence). The CDR3 spells CAWSLGGGRTEAFF. CDR3 sequence (DNA): TGTGCCTGGAGTCTAGGAGGGGGCAGGACTGAAGCTTTCTTT.

The table lists this clone with a few counts. CDR3 sequence reads: CASSPSGGGPGELFF. The CDR3 nucleotides read TGTGCCAGCAGCCCCTCGGGAGGGGGGCCCGGGGAGCTGTTTTTT. The V gene is TRBV7-9, the J gene TRBJ2-2, with 8 bases fitting TRBD2. The CDR3 is 15 amino acids. Losses at the gene ends were 5 bases for V and 6 bases for J; bases not matched to a gene: 8. The germline V gene has CDR1 SEHNR and CDR2 FQNEAQ (reference sequence).

A few counts support this clone. The chain has TRBV11-2 and TRBJ2-5; D call uncertain. This CDR3 is 14 amino acids long. Looked up from germline, CDR1 is SGHAT and CDR2 is FQNNGV. V was cut by 4 bases and J by 1 base, with 10 bases left in between. The CDR3 region is CASSSNSLQETQYF. The CDR3 DNA reads TGTGCCAGCAGCTCGAATAGCCTCCAAGAGACCCAGTACTTC.

The chain is built from TRBV2 and TRBJ1-6, with 8 bases identical to TRBD1. The V gene end was trimmed by 6 bases and the J gene end by 9 bases; junction bases not matched to a gene: 13. CDR3 length: 16 residues. Germline lookup yields CDR1 SNHLY and CDR2 FYNNEI. The CDR3 DNA reads TGTGCCAGCAGCCGCCCGACAGGGGACGGCAGTTCACCCCTCCACTTT. As protein: CASSRPTGDGSSPLHF.

This clone has only a few counts. V gene TRBV2 combines with J gene TRBJ1-1; 7 bases are shared with TRBD1. The CDR3 contains 13 residues. Germline V gene sequence: CDR1 SNHLY, CDR2 FYNNEI. Trimming took 8 bases from V and 5 from J; bases not matched to a gene: 8. The CDR3 here is CASESTGETEAFF. The CDR3 nucleotides read TGTGCCAGCGAATCCACAGGGGAGACTGAAGCTTTCTTT.

This clone appeared a few times. The V call is TRBV27, the J call TRBJ1-2; TRBD1 aligns across 8 bases. The germline CDR1 and CDR2 sequences are MNHEY and SMNVEV (reference sequence). The V gene end was trimmed by 7 bases and the J gene end by 2 bases; junction bases not matched to a gene: 12. The CDR3 sequence is 16 residues long. The CDR3 loop is CASTLRQGLNNYGYTF. Here the CDR3 DNA reads TGTGCCAGCACCCTTCGACAGGGGCTAAACAACTATGGCTACACCTTC.

The table lists this clone with a few counts. This chain links TRBV30 with TRBJ1-5; a possible D gene is TRBD1 (5 bases). This CDR3 is 14 amino acids long. Germline CDR1 and CDR2: GTSNPN and SVGIG (reference sequence). V was trimmed by 0 bases and J by 5 bases, leaving 11 bases between them. The CDR3 region is CAWSVAGGDQPQHF. In nucleotides, the CDR3 is TGTGCCTGGAGTGTAGCGGGGGGGGATCAGCCCCAGCATTTT. The full variable domain, with the rest looked up from reference TRBV30 and TRBJ1-5, is SQTIHQWPATLVQPVGSPLSLECTVEGTSNPNLYWYRQAAGRGLQLLFYSVGIGQISSEVPQNLSASRPQDRQFILSSKKLLLSDSGFYLCAWSVAGGDQPQHFGDGTRLSIL.

CDR3 sequence reads: CASSFGLAGGGGYQETQYF. CDR3 sequence (DNA): TGTGCCAGCAGCTTCGGACTAGCGGGAGGGGGAGGATACCAAGAGACCCAGTACTTC. V is TRBV28 and J is TRBJ2-5, with TRBD2 matching 15 bases. Germline CDR1 reads MDHEN; CDR2 reads SYDVKM. Trimming cost V 6 bases and J 0 bases; bases outside gene matches: 11. The CDR3 loop spans 19 amino acids.